This is a list of T cell receptor beta chains from one sample in a study of T cells in Graves' hyperthyroidism and ophthalmopathy. TCRdb re-analysed the multiplex PCR reads in MiXCR, keeping a single row per CDR3 protein. The data show about 840,000 distinct CDR3 sequences, with about two fifths seen just once and around 9.3% held by the top ten. The sample comprised blood. The origin of the receptors is a man aged 18 to 30 with Graves' hyperthyroidism. The CDR3 runs from the conserved cysteine through the conserved F or W. The D gene is left open where the match is weak. For some rows the clone size is stated as once, few or many, or as a class when expanded; others skip it.

cdr3_aa cdr3_nt clone_size v_call d_call j_call
CASSLDTGSGETQYF TGTGCCAGCAGCCTTGACACAGGTTCCGGTGAGACCCAGTACTTC - TRBV7-8 - TRBJ2-5
CASSPRTSGEQETQYF TGTGCCAGCAGCCCCCGGACTAGCGGGGAACAAGAGACCCAGTACTTC - TRBV7-2 TRBD2 TRBJ2-5
CSARPGYEQYF TGCAGTGCTAGGCCGGGCTACGAGCAGTACTTC many TRBV20-1 - TRBJ2-7
CASSQGLASPYEQYF TGTGCCAGCAGCCAGGGACTAGCCTCTCCCTACGAGCAGTACTTC few TRBV7-2 TRBD2 TRBJ2-7
CASSSGGDGYTF TGTGCCAGCAGTTCCGGAGGTGATGGCTACACCTTC many TRBV7-9 - TRBJ1-2
CASSRLGAASGLGELFF TGTGCCAGCAGCCGACTGGGGGCGGCATCGGGCCTCGGGGAGCTGTTTTTT - TRBV11-3 - TRBJ2-2
CASSRALDEAFF TGTGCCAGCAGTAGGGCCCTGGATGAAGCTTTCTTT - TRBV6-5 - TRBJ1-1
CAIRGQGPSYTF TGTGCCATCAGGGGACAGGGGCCAAGCTACACCTTC once TRBV10-3 TRBD1 TRBJ1-2
CSAPGAEYEQYF TGCAGTGCACCCGGGGCAGAATACGAGCAGTACTTC many TRBV20-1 - TRBJ2-7
CASSLPAGGYNEQFF TGTGCCAGCAGCTTACCCGCGGGAGGTTACAATGAGCAGTTCTTC - TRBV7-6 TRBD2 TRBJ2-1
CSFVTGGQETQYF TGCAGCTTCGTGACGGGGGGACAAGAGACCCAGTACTTC once TRBV29-1 TRBD2 TRBJ2-5
CASTLTGTGGAQTQYF TGTGCCAGCACCCTCACCGGGACAGGGGGCGCTCAGACCCAGTACTTC - TRBV12-3/TRBV12-4 TRBD1 TRBJ2-5
CASSYRGENTEAFF TGCGCCAGCAGCTACCGAGGGGAAAACACTGAAGCTTTCTTT many TRBV5-1 - TRBJ1-1
CAISGSGIANYGYTF TGTGCCATCAGTGGAAGCGGAATAGCTAACTATGGCTACACCTTC - TRBV10-3 - TRBJ1-2
CATSSRTVNTEAFF TGTGCCACCAGCAGCAGGACAGTGAACACTGAAGCTTTCTTT many TRBV15 - TRBJ1-1
CSASSSGQGTSNGYTF TGCAGTGCCAGCTCTAGCGGTCAGGGGACATCTAACGGCTACACCTTC - TRBV20-1 - TRBJ1-2
CASNEKGAWGYTF TGTGCCAGCAATGAGAAGGGGGCCTGGGGCTACACCTTC - TRBV5-8 TRBD1 TRBJ1-2
CASSTGLKRKLFF TGTGCCAGCAGCACGGGCCTTAAGAGGAAACTGTTTTTT - TRBV7-2 - TRBJ1-4
CSVEKGPTEAFF TGCAGCGTTGAAAAGGGACCCACTGAAGCTTTCTTT many TRBV29-1 - TRBJ1-1
CASSLAVNQPQHF TGTGCCAGCAGCTTAGCAGTGAATCAGCCCCAGCATTTT many TRBV7-9 - TRBJ1-5
CASSYTGTTKETQYF TGTGCCAGCAGTTACACCGGGACCACCAAAGAGACCCAGTACTTC - TRBV7-9 - TRBJ2-5
CASSLAGTAPYEQYF TGTGCCAGCAGCTTGGCCGGTACAGCTCCCTACGAGCAGTACTTC - TRBV5-5 - TRBJ2-7
CASSQRTVQETQYF TGTGCCAGCAGCCAAAGGACAGTCCAAGAGACCCAGTACTTC few TRBV12-3/TRBV12-4 - TRBJ2-5
CSAVPGNEKLFF TGCAGTGCTGTACCGGGGAATGAAAAACTGTTTTTT many TRBV20-1 - TRBJ1-4
CASPGIGDTEAFF TGTGCTAGTCCCGGAATCGGGGACACTGAAGCTTTCTTT - TRBV2 - TRBJ1-1
CASSHTGTGGGNTEAFF TGTGCCAGTAGTCACACCGGGACAGGGGGAGGGAACACTGAAGCTTTCTTT few TRBV19 TRBD1 TRBJ1-1
CASSVVFPGQGTEAFF TGTGCCAGCAGCGTAGTTTTCCCGGGACAGGGAACTGAAGCTTTCTTT - TRBV9 TRBD1 TRBJ1-1
CASSTLVSTDTQYF TGTGCCAGTAGTACCCTTGTAAGCACAGATACGCAGTATTTT - TRBV19 - TRBJ2-3